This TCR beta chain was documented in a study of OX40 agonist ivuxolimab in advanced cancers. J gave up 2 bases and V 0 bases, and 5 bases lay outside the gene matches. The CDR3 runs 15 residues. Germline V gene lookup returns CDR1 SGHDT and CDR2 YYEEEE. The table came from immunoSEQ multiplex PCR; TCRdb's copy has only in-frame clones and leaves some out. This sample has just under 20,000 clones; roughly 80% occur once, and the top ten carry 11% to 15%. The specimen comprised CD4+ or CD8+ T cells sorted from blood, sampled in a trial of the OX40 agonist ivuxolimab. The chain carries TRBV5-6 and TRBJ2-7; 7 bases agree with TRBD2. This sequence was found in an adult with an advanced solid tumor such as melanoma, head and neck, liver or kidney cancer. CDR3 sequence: CASSLAASGPYEQYF. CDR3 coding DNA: TGTGCCAGCAGCTTGGCCGCTAGCGGCCCCTACGAGCAGTACTTC.